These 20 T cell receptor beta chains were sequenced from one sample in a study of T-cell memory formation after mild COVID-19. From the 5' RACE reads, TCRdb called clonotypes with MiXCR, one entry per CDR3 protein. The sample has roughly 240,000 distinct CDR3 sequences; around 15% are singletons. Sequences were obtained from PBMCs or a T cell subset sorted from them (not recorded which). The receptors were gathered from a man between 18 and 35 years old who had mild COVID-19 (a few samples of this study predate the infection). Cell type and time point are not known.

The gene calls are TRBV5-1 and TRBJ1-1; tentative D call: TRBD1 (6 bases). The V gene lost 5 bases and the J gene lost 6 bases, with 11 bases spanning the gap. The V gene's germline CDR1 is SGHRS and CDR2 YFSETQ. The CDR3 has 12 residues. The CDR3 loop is CASSTGASEAFF. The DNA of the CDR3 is TGCGCCAGCAGTACGGGGGCTTCTGAAGCTTTCTTT.

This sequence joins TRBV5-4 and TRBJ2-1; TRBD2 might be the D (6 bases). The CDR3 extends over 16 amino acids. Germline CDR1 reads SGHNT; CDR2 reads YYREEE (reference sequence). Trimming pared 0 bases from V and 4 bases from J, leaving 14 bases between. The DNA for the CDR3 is TGTGCCAGCAGCTTGGAGCCTAGCGAGAATTACAATGAGCAGTTCTTC. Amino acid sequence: CASSLEPSENYNEQFF.

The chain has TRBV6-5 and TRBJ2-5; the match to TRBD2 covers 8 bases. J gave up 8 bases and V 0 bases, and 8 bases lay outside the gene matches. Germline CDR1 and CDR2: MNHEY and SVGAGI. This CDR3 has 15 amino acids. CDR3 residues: CASSYSSAGAVTQYF. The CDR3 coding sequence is TGTGCCAGCAGTTACTCGTCAGCGGGGGCGGTAACCCAGTACTTC.

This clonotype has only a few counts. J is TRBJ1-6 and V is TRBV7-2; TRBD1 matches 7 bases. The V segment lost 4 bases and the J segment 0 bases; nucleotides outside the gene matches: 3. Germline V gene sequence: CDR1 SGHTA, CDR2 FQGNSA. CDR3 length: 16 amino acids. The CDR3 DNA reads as TGTGCCAGCAGCTCAGGACAGGCCTCCTATAATTCACCCCTCCACTTT. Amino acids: CASSSGQASYNSPLHF.

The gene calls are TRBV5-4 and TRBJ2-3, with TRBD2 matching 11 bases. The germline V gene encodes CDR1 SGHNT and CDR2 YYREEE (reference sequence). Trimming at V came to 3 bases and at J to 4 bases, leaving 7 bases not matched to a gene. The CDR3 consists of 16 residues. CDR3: CASSYPLAGGSDTQYF. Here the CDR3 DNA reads TGTGCCAGCAGCTACCCCCTAGCGGGGGGTTCAGATACGCAGTATTTT.

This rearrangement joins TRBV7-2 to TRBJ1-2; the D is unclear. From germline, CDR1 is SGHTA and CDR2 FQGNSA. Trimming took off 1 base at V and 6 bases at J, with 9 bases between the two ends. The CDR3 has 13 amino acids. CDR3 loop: CASSLEQRNGYTF. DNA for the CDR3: TGTGCCAGCAGCTTAGAGCAGCGGAATGGCTACACCTTC.

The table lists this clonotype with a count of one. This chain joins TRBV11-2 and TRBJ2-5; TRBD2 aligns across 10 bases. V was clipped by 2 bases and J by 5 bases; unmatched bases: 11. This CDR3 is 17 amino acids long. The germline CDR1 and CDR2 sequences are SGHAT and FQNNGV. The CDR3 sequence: CASSLRPAGGRRETQYF. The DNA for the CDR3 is TGTGCCAGCAGCTTACGCCCAGCGGGGGGGCGAAGGGAGACCCAGTACTTC.

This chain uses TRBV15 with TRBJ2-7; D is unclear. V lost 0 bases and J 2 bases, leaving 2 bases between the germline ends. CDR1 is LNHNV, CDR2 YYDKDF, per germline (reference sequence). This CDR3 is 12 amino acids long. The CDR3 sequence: CATSRDAYEQYV. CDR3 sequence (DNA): TGTGCCACCAGCAGAGATGCCTACGAGCAGTACGTC.

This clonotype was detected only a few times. CDR3 DNA sequence: TGCAGTGCTGGGACTAGCGGGAGCACAGATACGCAGTATTTT. Translated: CSAGTSGSTDTQYF. This rearrangement joins TRBV20-1 to TRBJ2-3; 12 positions agree with TRBD2. Trimming at V came to 5 bases and at J to 0 bases, leaving 0 bases not matched to a gene. In germline, CDR1 is DFQATT, CDR2 SNEGSKA (reference sequence). CDR3 length equals 14 residues.

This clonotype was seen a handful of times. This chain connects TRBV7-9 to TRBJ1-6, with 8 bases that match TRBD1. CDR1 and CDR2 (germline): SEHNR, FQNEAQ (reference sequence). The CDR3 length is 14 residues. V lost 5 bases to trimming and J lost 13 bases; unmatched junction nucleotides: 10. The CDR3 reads CASSPRQGRDPLHF. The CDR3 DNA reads TGTGCCAGCAGCCCAAGACAGGGGCGGGATCCCCTCCACTTT.

The CDR3 sequence is CASSLERGSETQYF. In DNA, the CDR3 is TGTGCCAGCAGCTTAGAAAGGGGCTCAGAGACCCAGTACTTC. V is TRBV7-2 and J is TRBJ2-5, with a weak D call TRBD1 (5 bases). CDR3 length: 14 amino acids. The V and J ends lost 1 base and 4 bases respectively, with 10 bases between them. Per germline, CDR1 SGHTA and CDR2 FQGNSA.

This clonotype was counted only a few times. CDR3 protein: CASSQDSGGEKLFF. CDR3 in DNA: TGTGCCAGCAGCCAAGACTCAGGTGGAGAAAAACTGTTTTTT. The chain joins TRBV4-2 to TRBJ1-4; D gene unclear. The CDR3 has 14 residues. The germline gives CDR1 LGHNA, CDR2 YNFKEQ. Trimming stripped 0 bases from V and 8 bases from J, with 10 bases between.

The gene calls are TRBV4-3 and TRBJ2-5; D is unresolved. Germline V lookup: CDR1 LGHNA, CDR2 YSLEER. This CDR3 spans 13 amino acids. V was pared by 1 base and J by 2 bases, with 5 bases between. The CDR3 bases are TGCGCCAGCAGCCAAGGACCGCAAGAGACCCAGTACTTC. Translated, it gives CASSQGPQETQYF.

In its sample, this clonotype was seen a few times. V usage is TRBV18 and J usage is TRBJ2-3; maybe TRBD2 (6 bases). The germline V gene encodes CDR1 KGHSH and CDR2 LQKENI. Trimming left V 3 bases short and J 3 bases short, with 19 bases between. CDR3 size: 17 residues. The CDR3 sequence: CASSPTKTREGTDTQYF. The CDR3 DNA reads TGTGCCAGCTCACCTACTAAGACTAGAGAGGGGACAGATACGCAGTATTTT.

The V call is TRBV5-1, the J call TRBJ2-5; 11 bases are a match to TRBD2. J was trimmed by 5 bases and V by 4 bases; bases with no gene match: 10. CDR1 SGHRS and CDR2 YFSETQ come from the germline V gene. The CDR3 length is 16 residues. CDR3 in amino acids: CASSGDTSGGLETQYF. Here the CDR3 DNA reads TGCGCCAGCAGCGGTGACACTAGCGGGGGTTTGGAGACCCAGTACTTC.

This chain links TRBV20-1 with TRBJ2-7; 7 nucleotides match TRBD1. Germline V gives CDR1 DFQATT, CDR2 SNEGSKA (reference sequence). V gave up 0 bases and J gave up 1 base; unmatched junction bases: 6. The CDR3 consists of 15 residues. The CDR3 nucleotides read TGCAGTGCTAGAGATCCGGACAGGCCATCCTACGAGCAGTACTTC. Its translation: CSARDPDRPSYEQYF.

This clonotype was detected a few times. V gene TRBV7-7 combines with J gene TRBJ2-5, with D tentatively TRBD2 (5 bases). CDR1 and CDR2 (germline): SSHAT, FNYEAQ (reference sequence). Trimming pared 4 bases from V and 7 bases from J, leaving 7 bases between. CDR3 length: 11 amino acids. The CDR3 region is CASSSRGTQYF. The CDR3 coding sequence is TGTGCCAGCAGCTCCCGGGGGACCCAGTACTTC.

The CDR3 region is CSASPSSKTQYF. Here the CDR3 DNA reads TGCAGTGCTAGTCCTAGTTCAAAGACCCAGTACTTC. V is TRBV20-1 and J is TRBJ2-5, with no clear D. The CDR3 sequence is 12 residues long. Between the trimmed V and J ends, which lost 3 bases and 6 bases, there was a span of 11 bases. Germline V lookup: CDR1 DFQATT, CDR2 SNEGSKA (reference sequence).

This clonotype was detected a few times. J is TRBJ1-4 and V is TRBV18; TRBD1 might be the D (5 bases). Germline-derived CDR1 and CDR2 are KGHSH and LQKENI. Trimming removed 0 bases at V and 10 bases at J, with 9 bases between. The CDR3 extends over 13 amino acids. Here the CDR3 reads CASSPPEGLKLFF. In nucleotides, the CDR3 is TGTGCCAGCTCACCACCGGAGGGGCTAAAACTGTTTTTT. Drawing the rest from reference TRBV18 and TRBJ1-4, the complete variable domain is NAGVMQNPRHLVRRRGQEARLRCSPMKGHSHVYWYRQLPEEGLKFMVYLQKENIIDESGMPKERFSAEFPKEGPSILRIQQVVRGDSAAYFCASSPPEGLKLFFGSGTQLSVL.

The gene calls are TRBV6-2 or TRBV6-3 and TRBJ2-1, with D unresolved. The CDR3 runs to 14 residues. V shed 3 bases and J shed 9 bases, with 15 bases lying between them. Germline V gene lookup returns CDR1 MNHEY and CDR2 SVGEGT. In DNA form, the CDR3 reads TGTGCCAGCAGTTATGGGTTGAGGTTGGGTGAGCAGTTCTTC. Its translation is CASSYGLRLGEQFF.